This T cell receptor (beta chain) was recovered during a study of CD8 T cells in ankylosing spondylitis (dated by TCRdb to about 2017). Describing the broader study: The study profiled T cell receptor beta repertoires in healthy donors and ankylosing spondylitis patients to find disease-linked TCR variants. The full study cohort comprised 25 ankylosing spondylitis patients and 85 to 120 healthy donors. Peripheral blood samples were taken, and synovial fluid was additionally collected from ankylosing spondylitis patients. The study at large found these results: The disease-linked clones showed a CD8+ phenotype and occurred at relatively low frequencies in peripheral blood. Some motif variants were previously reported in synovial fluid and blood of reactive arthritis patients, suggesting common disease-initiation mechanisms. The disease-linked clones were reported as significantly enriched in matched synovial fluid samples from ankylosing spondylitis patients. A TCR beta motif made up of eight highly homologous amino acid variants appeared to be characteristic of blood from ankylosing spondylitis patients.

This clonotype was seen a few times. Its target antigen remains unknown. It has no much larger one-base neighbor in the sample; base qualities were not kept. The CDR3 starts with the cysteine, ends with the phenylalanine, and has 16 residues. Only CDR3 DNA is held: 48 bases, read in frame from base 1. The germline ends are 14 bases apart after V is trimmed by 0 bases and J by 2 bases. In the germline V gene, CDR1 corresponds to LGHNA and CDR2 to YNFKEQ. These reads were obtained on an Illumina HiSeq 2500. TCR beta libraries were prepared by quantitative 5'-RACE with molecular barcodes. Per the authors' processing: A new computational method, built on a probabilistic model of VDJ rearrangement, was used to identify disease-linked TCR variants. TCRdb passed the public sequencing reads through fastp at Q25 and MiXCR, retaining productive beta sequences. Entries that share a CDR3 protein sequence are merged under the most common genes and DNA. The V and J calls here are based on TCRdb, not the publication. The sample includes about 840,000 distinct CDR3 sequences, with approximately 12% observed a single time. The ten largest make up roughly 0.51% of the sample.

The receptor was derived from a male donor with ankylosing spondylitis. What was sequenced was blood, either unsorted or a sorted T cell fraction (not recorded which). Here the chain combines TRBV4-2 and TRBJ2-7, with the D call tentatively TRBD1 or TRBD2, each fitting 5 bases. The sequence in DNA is TGTGCCAGCAGCCAAGATCGGCCAGTGGGACCCTACGAGCAGTACTTC. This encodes CASSQDRPVGPYEQYF.